This T cell receptor (beta chain) was observed in a study of blood T cell repertoires in COVID-19. As for the study in general: COVID-19 samples, acute and convalescent, were from the United States, Italy and Spain. The cDNA or gDNA used as material had been derived from T cells, B-cell-depleted T cells, or PBMCs.

Generated by immunoSEQ multiplex PCR, the TCRdb table keeps only in-frame clones and is missing some. This sample has about 410,000 clones, with roughly 90% found just once. The sample holds a few counts of this clone. CDR1 is SGHRS, CDR2 YFSETQ, per germline. The junction had 8 bases not matched to a gene; V was cut back by 4 bases and J by 11 bases. The CDR3 is 14 residues long. The V call is TRBV5-1, the J call TRBJ1-5; 11 nucleotides match TRBD1. This TCR derives from a woman in her 30s with active or convalescent COVID-19. The source material was peripheral blood. Here the CDR3 reads CASSEGQGERAQHF. CDR3 DNA: TGCGCCAGCAGCGAGGGACAGGGGGAGAGGGCCCAGCATTTT.